This T cell receptor beta chain came from a study of blood T cell repertoires in COVID-19 (TCRdb year 2020). Notes on the research overall: Collaborator samples came from the United States, Italy and Spain and covered acute and convalescent phases of COVID-19. Nearly every sample came with metadata listing a de-identified subject ID, COVID-19 status, age in years and sex. HLA class I and class II types, where available, came from metadata supplied by the sample provider rather than from assay-based typing. The samples were drawn from the first 160 participants of the ongoing ImmuneRACE study and from more than 1,000 subjects provided by 6 global collaborators. Subjects who had been exposed to COVID-19, were actively infected with it, or had recovered from it provided the deeply sampled blood TCRbeta repertoires that made up the dataset. The repertoires were released in a freely available public database intended as a resource for research on the immune response to SARS-CoV-2. The material from the prospective study consisted of cDNA or gDNA derived from T cells, B-cell-depleted T cells, or PBMCs.

CDR1 and CDR2 were assigned from the germline V gene as MNHEY and SVGAGI. The germline V end is reduced by 3 bases and the J end by 8 bases; junction bases left unmatched: 5. From cysteine to phenylalanine, the CDR3 is 14 amino acids long. The CDR3 DNA has 42 bases and is translated from base 1. Whole blood was collected in K2EDTA tubes by collaborating institutions according to the institutions' own protocols. For TCRbeta analysis, collaborators shipped samples as frozen whole blood, isolated PBMCs, or DNA extracted from either of those sample types. About this clone itself: Its antigen specificity is not known. Base qualities are not recorded, but no much larger clone differs from it by a single base.

TCRbeta CDR3 regions were amplified from genomic DNA using the immunoSEQ Assay, a bias-controlled multiplex PCR. The original pipeline was this. The number of nucleated cells in each sample was estimated by amplification of reference gene primers within the assay. To quantify the absolute abundance of each unique TCRbeta CDR3 rearrangement, sequence reads were collapsed and filtered. For each sample, productive Simpson clonality was calculated by taking the square root of Simpson's diversity index across productive rearrangements. Imported from immuneACCESS, the table was reduced by TCRdb to in-frame sequences with V and J called. These copies leave out some clones; in studies compared against another copy, an unresolved V gene accounts for under half, and the cause of the remainder is not known. The V and J calls and the clone size are those of that table, but D and trimming were determined from the DNA. For this sample there are almost 30,000 clones; 70% to 90% appear just once. In total, the top ten clones hold roughly 9.6% of the sample.

Findings and caveats that apply to the study as a whole: The amount of clinical and demographic metadata varied by source and participant and was provided uncurated.

The specimen was peripheral blood. This clonotype was sampled from a human donor in a cohort sampled during active COVID-19. The chain is encoded by TRBV6-5 joined to TRBJ2-1, and 9 junction bases match TRBD1. The DNA sequence reads TGTGCCAGCAGTTATGCACAGGGGGCTTATGAGCAGTTCTTC. Its translation reads: CASSYAQGAYEQFF.